A selection of T cell receptor beta chains follows, all from one sample in a study of cytotoxic CD8 clonotypes in ibrutinib-treated CLL. Sequencing was performed with immunoSEQ multiplex PCR; in TCRdb, only in-frame clones are kept and a portion is missing. The sample lists about 130,000 clones, around three quarters occurring once. The source material was PBMCs, sampled after 12 months of ibrutinib treatment. These receptors were obtained from a human donor with chronic lymphocytic leukemia. Each CDR3 is given with its conserved first and last residue.

>TRBV7-2|TRBJ2-1
CASSHPNLRGSWTYNEQFF
>TRBV28|TRBJ2-7
CASSSSGLREQYF
>TRBV9|TRBJ1-1
CASSPDREAFF
>TRBV11-1|TRBJ2-2
CASSLSHGTGELFF
>TRBV7-9|TRBJ2-7
CASGTQGAYEQYF
>TRBV6-5|TRBJ2-5
CASSWRGSQETQYF
>TRBV27|TRBJ2-7
CASSRSAGITYEQYF
>TRBV14|TRBJ2-5
CASSQEGGTGEQETQYF
>TRBV28|TRBJ1-5
CAAGTANQPQHF
>TRBV5-1|TRBJ2-3
CASSLLASGMMVTDTQYF
>TRBV5-6|TRBJ2-1
CASSLVLEQFF
>TRBV4-2|TRBJ2-6
CASSGEGRDSGANVLTF
>TRBV19|TRBJ2-7
CASSPTPGLVPYEQYF
>TRBV7-9|TRBJ1-1
CASSLGGLRNTEAFF
>TRBV15|TRBJ2-2
CATSGGDPTNTGELFF
>TRBV7-6|TRBJ1-4
CASSSVPGQGGVPTNEKLFF
>TRBV27|TRBJ2-3
CASSLVKTDTDTQYF
>TRBV5-1|TRBJ2-7
CASSLALAGGYEQYF
>TRBV6-1|TRBJ2-7
CASSRTRWVYEQYF
>TRBV19|TRBJ2-1
CATRGGLAAYNEQFF
>TRBV15|TRBJ2-2
CATRRGGLAGETGELFF
>TRBV4-2|TRBJ1-4
CASSRGADATNEKLFF
>TRBV7-2|TRBJ1-1
CASSGLQGALNTEAFF
>TRBV4-3|TRBJ2-7
CASSQGLAGPYEQYF
>TRBV11-3|TRBJ2-6
CASSLGQGPNSGANVLTF
>TRBV5-4|TRBJ2-1
CASERGPPGNEQFF
>TRBV27|TRBJ2-1
CASSPLAGDDNEQFF
>TRBV19|TRBJ2-3
CASSTGPFSTDTQYF
>TRBV4-3|TRBJ2-7
CASSQGSLDNLAMEQYF
>TRBV7-2|TRBJ2-2
CASSLLRTSGGTGELFF
>TRBV5-6|TRBJ1-5
CASSSQISYSNQPQHF